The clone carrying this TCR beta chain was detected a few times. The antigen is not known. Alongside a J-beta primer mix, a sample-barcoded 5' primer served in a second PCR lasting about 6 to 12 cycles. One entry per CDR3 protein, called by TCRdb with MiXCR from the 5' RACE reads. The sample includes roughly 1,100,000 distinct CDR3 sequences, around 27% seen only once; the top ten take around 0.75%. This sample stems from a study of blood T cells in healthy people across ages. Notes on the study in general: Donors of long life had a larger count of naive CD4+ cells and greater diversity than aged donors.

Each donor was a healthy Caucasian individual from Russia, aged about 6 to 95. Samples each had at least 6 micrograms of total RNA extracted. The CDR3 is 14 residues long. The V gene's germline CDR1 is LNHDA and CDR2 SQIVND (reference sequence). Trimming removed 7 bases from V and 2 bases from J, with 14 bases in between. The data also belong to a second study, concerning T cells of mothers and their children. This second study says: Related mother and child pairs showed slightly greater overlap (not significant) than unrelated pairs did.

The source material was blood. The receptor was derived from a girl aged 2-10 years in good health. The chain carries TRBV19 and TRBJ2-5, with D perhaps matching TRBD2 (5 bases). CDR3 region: CASTSDYLQETQYF. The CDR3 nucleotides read TGTGCCAGTACATCCGACTACCTTCAAGAGACCCAGTACTTC. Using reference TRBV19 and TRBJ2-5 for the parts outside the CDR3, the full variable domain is DGGITQSPKYLFRKEGQNVTLSCEQNLNHDAMYWYRQDPGQGLRLIYYSQIVNDFQKGDIAEGYSVSREKKESFPLTVTSAQKNPTAFYLCASTSDYLQETQYFGPGTRLLVL.